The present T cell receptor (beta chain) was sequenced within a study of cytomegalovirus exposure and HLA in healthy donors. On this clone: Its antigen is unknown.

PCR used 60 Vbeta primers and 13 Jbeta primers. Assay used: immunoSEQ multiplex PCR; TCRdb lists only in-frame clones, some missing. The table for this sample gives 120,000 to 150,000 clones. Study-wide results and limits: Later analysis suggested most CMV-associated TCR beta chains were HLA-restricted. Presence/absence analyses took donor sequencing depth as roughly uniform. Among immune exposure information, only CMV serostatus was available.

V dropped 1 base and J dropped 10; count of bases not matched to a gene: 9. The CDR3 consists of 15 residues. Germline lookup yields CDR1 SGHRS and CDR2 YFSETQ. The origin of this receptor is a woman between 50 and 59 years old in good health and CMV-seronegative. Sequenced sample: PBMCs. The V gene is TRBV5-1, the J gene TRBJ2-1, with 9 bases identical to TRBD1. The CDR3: CASSLTGTGSEEQFF. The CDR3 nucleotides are TGCGCCAGCAGCTTGACCGGGACAGGGTCGGAGGAGCAGTTCTTC.